This is a list of T cell receptor beta chains from one sample in a study of cytomegalovirus exposure and HLA in healthy donors. Clones were sequenced by immunoSEQ multiplex PCR, and TCRdb holds only the in-frame ones, with some missing. Here the sample spans 180,000 or so clones, 70% to 80% being singletons. Source material: PBMCs. Receptors were obtained from a female donor in good health and CMV-seronegative. Each CDR3 is given with its conserved first and last residue. A D gene is named only where the DNA matches it firmly. Size is stated for part of the rows, as once, few or many counts, or as a class when the clone is expanded.

J gene	clone size	V gene	D gene	CDR3 protein	CDR3 DNA
TRBJ2-7	.	TRBV2	.	CASSTGTPPAEQYF	TGTGCCAGCAGCACCGGGACTCCCCCGGCCGAGCAGTACTTC
TRBJ2-1	.	TRBV11-2	TRBD2	CASSLGETSGGPSYNEQFF	TGTGCCAGCAGCTTAGGTGAAACTAGCGGGGGCCCCTCCTACAATGAGCAGTTCTTC
TRBJ2-5	.	TRBV4-3	TRBD2	CASSRTSRETQYF	TGCGCCAGCAGCCGGACTAGCCGAGAGACCCAGTACTTC
TRBJ2-5	.	TRBV11-2	.	CASSRGGVETQYF	TGTGCCAGCAGCCGAGGGGGGGTAGAGACCCAGTACTTC
TRBJ2-1	.	TRBV9	TRBD2	CASSALAGVNNEQFF	TGTGCCAGCAGCGCACTAGCGGGGGTGAACAATGAGCAGTTCTTC
TRBJ1-5	few	TRBV5-4	.	CASSLAGVDQPQHF	TGTGCCAGCAGCTTGGCGGGGGTAGATCAGCCCCAGCATTTT
TRBJ2-7	.	TRBV18	.	CASSLGVDYEQYF	TGTGCCAGCTCCCTCGGAGTGGACTACGAGCAGTACTTC
TRBJ2-1	.	TRBV2	.	CASSVSRGGNEQFF	TGTGCCAGCAGTGTGAGTAGGGGAGGCAATGAGCAGTTCTTC
TRBJ2-5	.	TRBV7-2	TRBD2	CASSLGGSGGETQYF	TGTGCCAGCAGCTTAGGGGGAAGCGGGGGGGAGACCCAGTACTTC
TRBJ1-2	.	TRBV27	TRBD1	CASMSFGRGLGGYTF	TGTGCCAGCATGAGTTTCGGCAGGGGGCTCGGAGGCTACACCTTC
TRBJ2-1	once	TRBV28	TRBD2	CASRRGLADYNEQFF	TGTGCCAGCAGACGGGGACTAGCAGACTACAATGAGCAGTTCTTC
TRBJ2-7	.	TRBV7-2	TRBD1	CASSPGQGAGEQYF	TGTGCCAGCAGCCCTGGACAGGGGGCTGGGGAGCAGTACTTC
TRBJ2-7	.	TRBV19	TRBD1	CASRDRGVGEQYF	TGTGCCAGCCGGGACAGGGGGGTCGGGGAGCAGTACTTC
TRBJ2-7	once	TRBV19	TRBD1	CASSRLGTDSYEQYF	TGTGCCAGTAGTAGGTTGGGGACAGACTCCTACGAGCAGTACTTC
TRBJ2-1	.	TRBV7-9	TRBD2	CASSLLAGAGEQFF	TGTGCCAGCAGCTTACTAGCGGGAGCGGGTGAGCAGTTCTTC
TRBJ1-2	once	TRBV5-6	TRBD1	CASSQRDRVVHGYTF	TGTGCCAGCAGCCAAAGGGACAGGGTAGTACATGGCTACACCTTC
TRBJ2-7	.	TRBV5-6	.	CASSLGRMSYEQYF	TGTGCCAGCAGCTTGGGCAGGATGTCCTACGAGCAGTACTTC
TRBJ2-2	.	TRBV18	TRBD2	CASSPTSGGVGELFF	TGTGCCAGCTCACCAACTAGCGGGGGAGTCGGGGAGCTGTTTTTT
TRBJ2-6	.	TRBV9	.	CASSVLISGANVLTF	TGTGCCAGCAGCGTATTAATCTCTGGGGCCAACGTCCTGACTTTC
TRBJ2-4	.	TRBV27	.	CASSLELSLAKNSQYF	TGTGCCAGCAGTTTAGAGCTATCTCTAGCCAAAAACAGTCAGTACTTC
TRBJ2-5	.	TRBV4-3	.	CASSQEWLQETQYF	TGCGCCAGCAGCCAAGAATGGCTTCAAGAGACCCAGTACTTC
TRBJ1-1	.	TRBV6-6	.	CASTVNTEAFF	TGTGCCAGCACGGTGAACACTGAAGCTTTCTTT
TRBJ1-6	.	TRBV5-1	TRBD1	CASSLESGQGEHNSPLHF	TGCGCCAGCAGCTTGGAATCGGGACAGGGGGAACATAATTCACCCCTCCACTTT
TRBJ2-3	.	TRBV4-1	.	CASSQDLKIGGSTDTQYF	TGCGCCAGCAGCCAAGATCTGAAAATAGGGGGTAGCACAGATACGCAGTATTTT